The 28 T cell receptor beta chains listed next were all sequenced from one sample in a study of OX40 agonist ivuxolimab in advanced cancers. Receptors were amplified or captured by the immunoSEQ multiplex PCR assay. TCRdb took this table from immuneACCESS and kept in-frame rearrangements with V and J called. Such tables lack part of the clones; where checked against another copy, unresolved V genes explain under half of the gap, and the rest is unexplained. This sample gives about 120,000 clones in total; 75% to 90% of them show up just once. The biggest ten clones account for approximately 0.51% of the sample. The input for sequencing was CD4+ or CD8+ T cells sorted from blood, taken in a trial of the OX40 agonist ivuxolimab. The receptors were sampled from an adult with an advanced solid tumor such as melanoma, head and neck, liver or kidney cancer.

This chain connects TRBV18 to TRBJ1-4, with 12 bases aligning to TRBD1. Per germline, CDR1 KGHSH and CDR2 LQKENI. The CDR3 has 13 amino acids. With 6 bases clipped from V and 10 bases from J, the junction kept 3 bases outside the gene matches. This CDR3 is CASSGQGAGKLFF. In nucleotides, the CDR3 is TGTGCCAGCTCGGGACAGGGGGCAGGAAAACTGTTTTTT.

A single count supports this clone. A junction end diverges from the germline sequence, so it may reflect a read error. The chain employs TRBV4-3 and TRBJ2-5; TRBD2 aligns across 7 bases. The germline V gene encodes CDR1 LGHNA and CDR2 YSLEER. The CDR3 totals 16 residues. Here the CDR3 reads CASSQGRGDYQETQYF. The CDR3, as DNA: TGCGCCAGCAGCCAAGGGCGCGGGGACTACCAGGAGACCCAGTACTTC.

This rearrangement joins TRBV2 to TRBJ2-2, with D possibly matching TRBD2 (6 bases). V was shortened by 6 bases and J by 7 bases, with 12 bases between the two germline ends. The CDR3 consists of 13 residues. Germline assignment: CDR1 SNHLY and CDR2 FYNNEI. CDR3 nucleotides: TGTGCCAGCAGACCCAGGGAGGACGGGGAGCTGTTTTTT. Protein: CASRPREDGELFF.

The chain combines TRBV2 with TRBJ2-7, with unresolved D. Trimming left V 3 bases short and J 0 bases short, with 9 bases between. The length of the CDR3 is 14 residues. CDR1 SNHLY and CDR2 FYNNEI come from the germline V gene. CDR3: CASSDLPASYEQYF. CDR3 coding DNA: TGTGCCAGCAGTGATCTTCCAGCCTCCTACGAGCAGTACTTC.

The J gene is TRBJ1-2, the V gene TRBV7-9; D might be TRBD1 (5 bases). The length of the CDR3 is 16 residues. CDR1 is SEHNR and CDR2 is FQNEAQ in the germline V gene (reference sequence). V lost 0 bases and J 4 bases, leaving 15 bases between the germline ends. CDR3 nucleotide sequence: TGTGCCAGCAGCTTAGCGACGGGCCGGGACGGCTATGGCTACACCTTC. The encoded protein is CASSLATGRDGYGYTF.

The chain uses TRBV7-2 and TRBJ1-2; unclear D gene. This CDR3 region has 14 residues. V lost 2 bases, J lost 2 bases, and 9 bases lay in between. Germline V gives CDR1 SGHTA, CDR2 FQGNSA. CDR3 in DNA: TGTGCCAGCAGCTTATTCGACTTAAACTATGGCTACACCTTC. The encoded protein is CASSLFDLNYGYTF.

The chain couples TRBV19 to TRBJ2-3; D tentatively fits TRBD1 or TRBD2 (5 bases each). This CDR3 is 14 amino acids long. Germline V gene lookup returns CDR1 LNHDA and CDR2 SQIVND (reference sequence). Trimming took 6 bases from V and 1 from J, leaving 11 bases between them. The CDR3 nucleotides are TGTGCCAGTAGCCCGGGACCCGGCACAGATACGCAGTATTTT. This gives the protein CASSPGPGTDTQYF. The complete variable domain, with remaining parts taken from reference TRBV19 and TRBJ2-3, reads DGGITQSPKYLFRKEGQNVTLSCEQNLNHDAMYWYRQDPGQGLRLIYYSQIVNDFQKGDIAEGYSVSREKKESFPLTVTSAQKNPTAFYLCASSPGPGTDTQYFGPGTRLTVL.

The V call is TRBV7-9, the J call TRBJ2-5; TRBD1 might be the D (5 bases). V was trimmed by 2 bases and J by 5 bases, leaving 9 bases between them. The CDR3 runs 13 residues. In germline, CDR1 is SEHNR, CDR2 FQNEAQ (reference sequence). The CDR3 reads CASSLPPGETQYF. The CDR3 DNA reads TGTGCCAGCAGCTTACCTCCAGGGGAGACCCAGTACTTC.

This chain links TRBV18 with TRBJ2-5; TRBD1 aligns across 8 bases. The CDR3 is 15 residues long. Per germline, CDR1 KGHSH and CDR2 LQKENI. The ends lost 3 bases at V and 2 bases at J; junction bases unmatched: 5. The CDR3 DNA follows: TGTGCCAGCTCACCGGACAGGGTGAGGCAAGAGACCCAGTACTTC. Translating gives CASSPDRVRQETQYF.

This clone turned up a few times. The rearrangement uses TRBV27 and TRBJ1-1, with 10 bases lining up with TRBD1. CDR3 length: 14 amino acids. V gave up 6 bases and J gave up 1 base; unmatched junction bases: 2. Looked up from germline, CDR1 is MNHEY and CDR2 is SMNVEV (reference sequence). The CDR3 here is CASRRDRGNTEAFF. The DNA for the CDR3 is TGTGCCAGCAGACGGGACAGGGGGAACACTGAAGCTTTCTTT.

CDR3 DNA: TGTGCCAGAAGCTTTAATGGGACAGGGAGCTCTGGAAACACCATATATTTT. It yields the protein CARSFNGTGSSGNTIYF. The chain links TRBV5-3 to TRBJ1-3; 9 bases are shared with TRBD1. TRBV5-3 is designated an ORF whose function remains uncertain. The junction had 6 bases not matched to a gene; V was cut back by 2 bases and J by 0 bases. CDR3 size: 17 residues.

This clone was counted a single time. The genes are TRBV7-2 and TRBJ1-2; TRBD1 matches at 9 bases. V was pared by 5 bases and J by 4 bases, with 14 bases of the junction left unmatched. Germline CDR1 and CDR2: SGHTA and FQGNSA. CDR3 size: 17 residues. CDR3 sequence: CASSTRRTGAEGYGYTF. In nucleotides, the CDR3 is TGTGCCAGCAGCACAAGAAGGACAGGGGCGGAGGGCTATGGCTACACCTTC. Filled out from reference TRBV7-2 and TRBJ1-2, the complete variable domain reads GAGVSQSPSNKVTEKGKDVELRCDPISGHTALYWYRQSLGQGLEFLIYFQGNSAPDKSGLPSDRFSAERTGGSVSTLTIQRTQQEDSAVYLCASSTRRTGAEGYGYTFGSGTRLTVV.

V and J are TRBV5-1 and TRBJ1-5; possible D gene TRBD1, 5 bases. The CDR3 sequence is 15 residues long. Trimming took off 0 bases at V and 3 bases at J, with 10 bases between the two ends. CDR1 and CDR2 from the germline V gene are SGHRS and YFSETQ. This CDR3 reads CASSLVSGPNQPQHF. The CDR3 DNA is TGCGCCAGCAGCTTGGTTTCAGGGCCCAATCAGCCCCAGCATTTT.

This clone was picked up one time. This sequence joins TRBV18 and TRBJ2-5; 9 bases are shared with TRBD1. In germline, CDR1 is KGHSH, CDR2 LQKENI. V shed 3 bases, J shed 5 bases, and the junction held 7 bases outside the gene matches. The CDR3 covers 15 residues. CDR3 in amino acids: CASSPGQGKGETQYF. The CDR3, as DNA: TGTGCCAGCTCACCGGGACAGGGCAAGGGCGAGACCCAGTACTTC.

The genes are TRBV9 and TRBJ2-1; D perhaps matches TRBD1 (6 bases). V gave up 3 bases and J gave up 8 bases, with 9 bases separating them. Germline assignment: CDR1 SGDLS and CDR2 YYNGEE. This CDR3 has 12 amino acids. The CDR3 coding sequence is TGTGCCAGCAGCGCAAGGGGGTATGAGCAGTTCTTC. Its protein product is CASSARGYEQFF.

The chain recombines TRBV9 with TRBJ1-4; D is undetermined. The CDR3 spans 15 residues. V dropped 4 bases and J dropped 7 bases, with 17 bases sitting between them. Germline V CDR1 and CDR2: SGDLS, YYNGEE. CDR3 region: CASSNSQQRGEKLFF. As DNA, the CDR3 is TGTGCCAGCAGCAATTCCCAACAGAGAGGTGAAAAACTGTTTTTT.

The chain carries TRBV28 and TRBJ1-2, with D possibly being TRBD1 (6 bases). This CDR3 spans 12 amino acids. Germline V CDR1 and CDR2: MDHEN, SYDVKM. Deletions cut 6 bases from V and 5 bases from J, with 10 bases between. The CDR3 here is CASRGGVYGYTF. CDR3 nucleotide sequence: TGTGCCAGCAGAGGGGGGGTGTATGGCTACACCTTC.

In this sample, this clone turned up a few times. The chain employs TRBV5-3 and TRBJ2-2; D is unresolved. TRBV5-3 is given ORF status, its function remaining uncertain. CDR3 length equals 17 residues. V was clipped by 4 bases and J by 1 base, with 17 bases between them. CDR3 sequence reads: CARSPRPIEKNTGELFF. The CDR3 DNA reads TGTGCCAGAAGCCCCCGCCCAATAGAAAAGAACACCGGGGAGCTGTTTTTT.

The rearrangement uses TRBV23-1 and TRBJ2-7, with 7 bases fitting TRBD1. TRBV23-1 is noted as an ORF with a role that remains uncertain. Trimming cost V 7 bases and J 5 bases; bases outside gene matches: 14. This CDR3 contains 15 residues. The CDR3 protein is CASNKIRTGGDEQYF. CDR3 coding DNA: TGCGCCAGCAACAAGATACGGACAGGTGGGGACGAGCAGTACTTC.

This chain uses TRBV6-5 with TRBJ1-4; no reliable D call. The germline CDR1 and CDR2 sequences are MNHEY and SVGAGI. The V and J ends lost 5 bases and 6 bases respectively, with 10 bases between them. The length of the CDR3 is 13 residues. CDR3 sequence reads: CASSLPRDEKLFF. The CDR3 coding sequence is TGTGCCAGCAGTCTACCCAGAGATGAAAAACTGTTTTTT.

The rearrangement links TRBV18 to TRBJ2-1, with 9 positions matching TRBD2. From germline, CDR1 is KGHSH and CDR2 LQKENI. The CDR3 runs to 15 residues. V gave up 3 bases and J gave up 5 bases; unmatched junction bases: 5. The CDR3 bases are TGTGCCAGCTCACCTCTAGCGGGGACCCACAATGAGCAGTTCTTC. Residues: CASSPLAGTHNEQFF.

The CDR3 DNA reads TGTGCCAGCAGTTTATTAGGACTAGCGGGGCGCAGCACAGATACGCAGTATTTT. Its translation: CASSLLGLAGRSTDTQYF. The gene calls are TRBV28 and TRBJ2-3; 12 nucleotides line up with TRBD2. CDR1 and CDR2 from the germline V gene are MDHEN and SYDVKM. The CDR3 spans 18 residues. J gave up 0 bases and V 1 base, and 5 bases lay outside the gene matches.

This clone was picked up one time. This chain uses TRBV6-1 with TRBJ1-3; D remains ambiguous. The CDR3 spans 15 residues. Germline V gives CDR1 MNHNS, CDR2 SASEGT. The germline V and J ends were trimmed by 2 bases and 0 bases, with 8 bases remaining between them. CDR3 residues: CASSETTLSGNTIYF. Here the CDR3 DNA reads TGTGCCAGCAGTGAAACTACACTCTCTGGAAACACCATATATTTT.

The rearrangement joins TRBV29-1 to TRBJ2-2; D unresolved. The germline gives CDR1 SQVTM, CDR2 ANQGSEA. The CDR3 contains 12 residues. The V and J ends lost 5 bases and 7 bases respectively, with 11 bases between them. The CDR3 loop is CSVRQKVGELFF. The CDR3 bases are TGCAGCGTTCGCCAGAAGGTCGGGGAGCTGTTTTTT.

This chain connects TRBV6-6 to TRBJ2-3; the D gene is possibly TRBD2 (7 bases). In germline, CDR1 is MNHNY, CDR2 SVGAGI (reference sequence). The CDR3 runs to 14 residues. Trimming removed 8 bases from V and 1 base from J, with 13 bases in between. CDR3 in DNA: TGTGCCAGCGTAGGGGGGAGGGGCACAGATACGCAGTATTTT. Translating gives CASVGGRGTDTQYF.

This chain links TRBV6-5 with TRBJ1-2; 10 bases align to TRBD1. CDR1 MNHEY and CDR2 SVGAGI come from the germline V gene. This CDR3 is built from 15 residues. V trimming: 5 bases; J trimming: 3 bases; junction bases outside the gene matches: 6. The CDR3 DNA is TGTGCCAGCAGTCCGCGGACAGGGGGTGACTATGGCTACACCTTC. It specifies CASSPRTGGDYGYTF.

The chain has TRBV7-2 and TRBJ2-7; D unclear. The V end lost 6 bases, the J end lost 6 bases, and 15 bases lay between the germline ends. The CDR3 sequence is 13 residues long. In germline, CDR1 is SGHTA, CDR2 FQGNSA. CDR3 protein: CASSLDKPGEQYF. CDR3 nucleotides: TGTGCCAGCAGTCTTGATAAGCCGGGCGAGCAGTACTTC.

The J gene is TRBJ1-2, the V gene TRBV6-5; 10 bases fit TRBD1. CDR1 is MNHEY, CDR2 SVGAGI, per germline. The CDR3 extends over 14 amino acids. J lost 4 bases, V lost 6 bases, and 5 bases had no gene match. The CDR3 spells CASRGTGEGYGYTF. For the CDR3, the DNA is TGTGCCAGCAGGGGGACAGGGGAAGGCTATGGCTACACCTTC.